This T cell receptor (beta chain) appears in the sequencing data of a study of OX40 agonist ivuxolimab in advanced cancers. Study background: Three patients responded partially, comprising one with hepatocellular carcinoma and two with cutaneous melanoma.

Findings of the study overall: More expanded clones were found, on average, in CD8+ than in CD4+ T cells. There was clonal expansion of CD4+ and CD8+ blood T cells by week 6 at 0.1 to 3.0 mg/kg.

CDR3 length: 14 amino acids. J lost 7 bases, V lost 2 bases, and 5 bases had no gene match. The germline V gene encodes CDR1 SGHTA and CDR2 FQGNSA. Of note for this clone: Its antigen is undetermined.

Profiling relied on immunoSEQ multiplex PCR, and the TCRdb table lists in-frame clones only, not all of them. The sample records almost 35,000 clones, approximately 81% being singletons. The starting material was CD4+ or CD8+ T cells sorted from blood, obtained in a trial of the OX40 agonist ivuxolimab. The V and J genes are TRBV7-2 and TRBJ2-4, with 7 bases aligning to TRBD1. The receptor was isolated from an adult with an advanced solid tumor such as melanoma, head and neck, liver or kidney cancer. CDR3 nucleotides: TGTGCCAGCAGCTTAAGTTCAGGGGGTAACATTCAGTACTTC. Translated, it gives CASSLSSGGNIQYF.